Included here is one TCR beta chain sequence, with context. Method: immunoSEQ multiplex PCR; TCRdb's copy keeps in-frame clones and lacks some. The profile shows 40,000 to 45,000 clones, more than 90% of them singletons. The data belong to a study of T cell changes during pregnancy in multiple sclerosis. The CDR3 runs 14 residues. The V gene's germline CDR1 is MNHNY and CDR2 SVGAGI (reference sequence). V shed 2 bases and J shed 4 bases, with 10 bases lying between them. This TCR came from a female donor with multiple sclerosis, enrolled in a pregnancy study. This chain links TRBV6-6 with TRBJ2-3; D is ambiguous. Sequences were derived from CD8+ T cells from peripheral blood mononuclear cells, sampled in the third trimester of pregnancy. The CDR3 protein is CASSYDAVSDTQYF. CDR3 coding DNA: TGTGCCAGCAGTTACGATGCGGTGTCAGATACGCAGTATTTT.